A single sample gave rise to the 21 T cell receptor beta chains below, sequenced in a study of post-analysis software for immune sequencing data. Study outcomes and limitations: The study found TRBV5-6, TRBV5-1 and TRBV20-1 among 4 or 5 TRBV segments more frequent in patients than controls.

For these TCRs, the target antigens are not known. cDNA libraries for TCR beta contained unique molecular identifiers. TCRdb re-derived calls from the PCR reads in MiXCR, one entry per CDR3 protein. The profile covers hundreds of thousands of distinct CDR3 sequences, with over 30% appearing a single time and 6.5% to 8% taken by the ten largest. Sequencing used blood. The origin of the receptors is a girl aged 2-15 years with multiple sclerosis.

Note on this clonotype: At one of its ends the junction is not consistent with the germline gene, which may arise from a read error. V usage is TRBV14 and J usage is TRBJ2-3, with 9 bases identical to TRBD1. Per the germline V gene, CDR1 is SGHDN and CDR2 is FVKESK. This CDR3 comprises 14 residues. Here the CDR3 DNA reads TGTGCCAGCAACGTACAGGGGGCCACAGATACACAGTATTTT. Its translation: CASNVQGATDTQYF.

The rearrangement uses TRBV12-3 or TRBV12-4 and TRBJ1-6, with D perhaps TRBD1 (6 bases). CDR3 length: 14 amino acids. V was trimmed by 7 bases and J by 9 bases, leaving 16 bases between them. This CDR3 is CASTQGPPGSPLHF. Here the CDR3 DNA reads TGTGCCAGCACACAGGGCCCACCCGGTTCACCCCTCCACTTT.

The chain recombines TRBV20-1 with TRBJ2-5; D possibly corresponds to TRBD2 (7 bases). The CDR3 sequence is 16 residues long. Germline V CDR1 and CDR2: DFQATT, SNEGSKA (reference sequence). Trimming shortened V by 0 bases and J by 1 base, and 15 bases separated the two germline ends. This chain's CDR3 is CSARDIKGGAQETQYF. The CDR3 nucleotides are TGCAGTGCTAGAGATATAAAAGGGGGGGCCCAAGAGACCCAGTACTTC.

This chain links TRBV5-1 with TRBJ2-7; 10 positions match TRBD2. V was clipped by 0 bases and J by 0 bases; unmatched bases: 6. CDR3 length: 17 amino acids. Germline CDR1 reads SGHRS; CDR2 reads YFSETQ. The CDR3 DNA follows: TGCGCCAGCAGCTTGGCCCCTAGCGGGGGCAGCTCCTACGAGCAGTACTTC. Translation gives CASSLAPSGGSSYEQYF.

This clonotype was picked up a small number of times. This sequence joins TRBV5-6 and TRBJ2-3, with no clear D. CDR1 is SGHDT, CDR2 YYEEEE, per germline. The CDR3 loop spans 14 amino acids. V lost 2 bases and J 1 base, leaving 8 bases between the germline ends. The CDR3 loop reads CASSLPYRTDTQYF. CDR3 nucleotides: TGTGCCAGCAGCTTACCGTACCGCACAGATACGCAGTATTTT.

In the case of this clonotype: At one end the junction does not follow the germline gene, possibly because of a read error. This chain links TRBV28 with TRBJ1-2, with D perhaps matching TRBD1 (6 bases). Germline values: CDR1 MDHEN, CDR2 SYDVKM. This CDR3 comprises 14 residues. As DNA, the CDR3 is TGTGCCAGCAGGTTATACCCAGGGGAGAAGAGCTACACCTTC. This encodes CASRLYPGEKSYTF.

This clonotype was detected a few times. V and J are TRBV6-6 and TRBJ1-2; TRBD1 agrees at 10 bases. This CDR3 contains 14 residues. Germline V gene data show CDR1 as MNHNY and CDR2 as SVGAGI (reference sequence). J gave up 8 bases and V 6 bases, and 9 bases lay outside the gene matches. CDR3 in DNA: TGTGCCAGCAGGGGGACAGGGGCGGGAGTCGGCTACACCTTC. Protein: CASRGTGAGVGYTF.

The V call is TRBV6-5, the J call TRBJ1-2; no reliable D call. Trimming removed 5 bases from V and 4 bases from J, with 20 bases in between. Germline CDR1 MNHEY, CDR2 SVGAGI. The CDR3 has 16 residues. CDR3 DNA: TGTGCCAGCAGTACTATGATGGACCCTTGGGGCTATGGCTACACCTTC. Translation: CASSTMMDPWGYGYTF.

The chain combines TRBV7-2 with TRBJ2-3, with unresolved D. The V gene's germline CDR1 is SGHTA and CDR2 FQGNSA. Between the trimmed V and J ends, which lost 4 bases and 5 bases, there was a span of 7 bases. The CDR3 spans 12 residues. This chain's CDR3 is CASSWALDTQYF. The DNA for the CDR3 is TGTGCCAGCAGCTGGGCCCTAGATACGCAGTATTTT. Full variable domain (missing parts from reference TRBV7-2 and TRBJ2-3): GAGVSQSPSNKVTEKGKDVELRCDPISGHTALYWYRQSLGQGLEFLIYFQGNSAPDKSGLPSDRFSAERTGGSVSTLTIQRTQQEDSAVYLCASSWALDTQYFGPGTRLTVL.

This clonotype has just a few counts. This sequence joins TRBV5-1 and TRBJ1-1; a weak D match, TRBD1 (6 bases). CDR3 size: 15 residues. The ends were cut back, 7 bases at V and 1 base at J, with 17 bases in the middle. Germline CDR1 reads SGHRS; CDR2 reads YFSETQ. CDR3 in amino acids: CASLEGGAGNTEAFF. The CDR3 DNA sequence: TGCGCCAGCTTAGAGGGGGGGGCGGGGAACACTGAAGCTTTCTTT.

The chain uses TRBV20-1 and TRBJ2-7; D not resolved. Germline values: CDR1 DFQATT, CDR2 SNEGSKA (reference sequence). Trimming took off 3 bases at V and 1 base at J, with 10 bases between the two ends. This CDR3 is 13 amino acids long. CDR3 residues: CSASRHVSYEQYF. The CDR3 region has the DNA TGCAGTGCTAGTAGACACGTATCCTACGAGCAGTACTTC.

This chain joins TRBV12-3 or TRBV12-4 and TRBJ2-3; 8 bases are shared with TRBD2. V shed 6 bases, J shed 3 bases, and the junction held 8 bases outside the gene matches. The CDR3 is made up of 15 amino acids. The CDR3, as DNA: TGTGCCAGCAGCATTCGGGGGGGCAAAACAGATACGCAGTATTTT. Protein sequence: CASSIRGGKTDTQYF.

V is TRBV6-5 and J is TRBJ1-5, with D hard to call. This CDR3 has 13 residues. Deletions cut 6 bases from V and 5 bases from J, with 11 bases between. Germline V gives CDR1 MNHEY, CDR2 SVGAGI. CDR3 in DNA: TGTGCCAGCAGCCAGTCTTACTATCAGCCCCAGCATTTT. Encoded protein: CASSQSYYQPQHF.

The chain uses TRBV20-1 and TRBJ2-1, with 9 bases lining up with TRBD1. This CDR3 spans 14 amino acids. Germline V gene lookup returns CDR1 DFQATT and CDR2 SNEGSKA (reference sequence). The ends lost 2 bases at V and 5 bases at J; junction bases unmatched: 4. Written as DNA, the CDR3 is TGCAGTGCTAGAAGACAGGGGGTCGACAATGAGCAGTTCTTC. Protein: CSARRQGVDNEQFF.

The rearrangement links TRBV4-2 to TRBJ2-1, with TRBD2 matching over 12 bases. Germline-derived CDR1 and CDR2 are LGHNA and YNFKEQ. The V segment lost 1 base and the J segment 9 bases; nucleotides outside the gene matches: 7. The CDR3 sequence is 16 residues long. The CDR3 DNA reads TGTGCCAGCAGCCAAGGTCATCTAGCGGGGGGGCGTGAGCAGTTCTTC. Protein product: CASSQGHLAGGREQFF.

The chain recombines TRBV6-5 with TRBJ2-7; 10 nucleotides match TRBD2. Trimming took 0 bases from V and 3 from J; bases not matched to a gene: 5. CDR1 and CDR2 from the germline V gene are MNHEY and SVGAGI. The length of the CDR3 is 16 residues. DNA for the CDR3: TGTGCCAGCAGTTACTCCCTAGCGGGGGACCTCTACGAGCAGTACTTC. Translated: CASSYSLAGDLYEQYF.

The J gene is TRBJ2-1, the V gene TRBV4-1, with D possibly being TRBD2 (6 bases). V shed 0 bases and J shed 11 bases, with 14 bases lying between them. The CDR3 length is 14 residues. Germline CDR1 and CDR2: MGHRA and YSYEKL. The DNA of the CDR3 is TGCGCCAGCAGCCAAGATGAACGGGGGAATCAGCAGTTCTTC. Translating gives CASSQDERGNQQFF.

This clonotype was observed a few times. The CDR3 DNA follows: TGTGCCATCGGAAGGACCCAAGGGCGAGAGACCCAGTACTTC. This sequence encodes CAIGRTQGRETQYF. The V gene is TRBV10-3, the J gene TRBJ2-5, with no clear D. The CDR3 totals 14 residues. The germline V gene has CDR1 ENHRY and CDR2 SYGVKD. Trimming stripped 8 bases from V and 4 bases from J, with 17 bases between.

This clonotype occurred a few times. This chain connects TRBV3-1 to TRBJ1-2, with D possibly TRBD1 on 5 matching bases. With 0 bases removed from V and 0 bases from J, the gap between germline ends came to 8 bases. The CDR3 loop spans 15 amino acids. CDR1 LGHDT and CDR2 YNNKEL come from the germline V gene (reference sequence). CDR3 coding DNA: TGTGCCAGCAGCCAAGATCCAGGGACTAACTATGGCTACACCTTC. Translation: CASSQDPGTNYGYTF.

This clonotype was detected only a few times. This chain links TRBV20-1 with TRBJ1-2; D is unclear. Trimming removed 3 bases at V and 6 bases at J, with 8 bases between. Germline loops: CDR1 DFQATT, CDR2 SNEGSKA (reference sequence). The CDR3 covers 11 residues. CDR3 nucleotide sequence: TGCAGTGCTAGGTGGGGTGATGGCTACACCTTC. It is translated as CSARWGDGYTF.

The chain couples TRBV9 to TRBJ1-6, with 9 bases matching TRBD1. Germline V lookup: CDR1 SGDLS, CDR2 YYNGEE. The CDR3 runs to 15 residues. Trimming removed 2 bases from V and 7 bases from J; junction bases left unmatched: 4. The CDR3 DNA follows: TGTGCCAGCAGCGTGCCCGGGACAGGGAATTCACCCCTCCACTTT. Translation gives CASSVPGTGNSPLHF.